This passage covers 15 T cell receptor beta chains from one sample sequenced in a study of blood T cell repertoires in COVID-19. Sequencing used immunoSEQ multiplex PCR; TCRdb keeps in-frame clones, though not all of them. The repertoire holds under 95,000 clones, with roughly 85% as singletons. The sequencing sample was made of peripheral blood. These receptors were obtained from a human donor in a cohort sampled during active COVID-19.

This clone turned up a few times. The chain combines TRBV10-3 with TRBJ2-1; 7 bases agree with TRBD1. V gave up 6 bases and J gave up 3 bases; unmatched junction bases: 11. There are 16 residues in the CDR3. CDR1 is ENHRY and CDR2 is SYGVKD in the germline V gene. CDR3 in amino acids: CAISEKTGVLYNEQFF. DNA for the CDR3: TGTGCCATCAGCGAGAAAACAGGGGTCCTCTACAATGAGCAGTTCTTC.

This chain links TRBV19 with TRBJ2-7; TRBD1 aligns across 9 bases. Germline lookup yields CDR1 LNHDA and CDR2 SQIVND (reference sequence). Trimming took 5 bases from V and 7 from J; bases not matched to a gene: 6. The CDR3 spans 13 residues. The CDR3 here is CASSLLDRGEQYF. CDR3 in DNA: TGTGCCAGTAGTCTTCTGGACAGGGGAGAGCAGTACTTC.

About this clone: This sample includes further DNA sequences coding for the same CDR3. This chain connects TRBV19 to TRBJ2-1; D is ambiguous. The CDR3 is 13 amino acids. Trimming shortened V by 0 bases and J by 5 bases, and 5 bases separated the two germline ends. Germline V gene data show CDR1 as LNHDA and CDR2 as SQIVND (reference sequence). The CDR3 is CASSIDRNNEQFF. The CDR3 coding sequence is TGTGCCAGTAGTATAGACAGGAACAATGAGCAGTTCTTC.

This chain uses TRBV3-1 (or the pseudogene TRBV3-2) with TRBJ1-5; D remains ambiguous. Trimming left V 0 bases short and J 4 bases short, with 4 bases between. The CDR3 totals 13 residues. The germline V gene has CDR1 LGHDT and CDR2 YNNKEL (reference sequence). The CDR3 nucleotides are TGTGCCAGCAGCCAAGATCTTAATCAGCCCCAGCATTTT. Translating it yields CASSQDLNQPQHF.

V is TRBV30 and J is TRBJ1-6; the D is unclear. Between the trimmed V and J ends, which lost 1 base and 9 bases, there was a span of 7 bases. CDR1 is GTSNPN and CDR2 is SVGIG in the germline V gene (reference sequence). The CDR3 has 12 amino acids. CDR3 sequence: CAWSGPVSPLHF. As DNA, the CDR3 is TGTGCCTGGAGTGGGCCTGTTTCACCCCTCCACTTT. The full variable domain, with the rest looked up from reference TRBV30 and TRBJ1-6, is SQTIHQWPATLVQPVGSPLSLECTVEGTSNPNLYWYRQAAGRGLQLLFYSVGIGQISSEVPQNLSASRPQDRQFILSSKKLLLSDSGFYLCAWSGPVSPLHFGNGTRLTVT.

The chain links TRBV7-2 to TRBJ2-1; perhaps TRBD1 as D (5 bases). Germline assignment: CDR1 SGHTA and CDR2 FQGNSA. The CDR3 is made up of 16 amino acids. V shed 5 bases and J shed 0 bases, with 14 bases lying between them. The CDR3 DNA is TGTGCCAGCAGCGAAGGGGCTCTAGGCTCCTACAATGAGCAGTTCTTC. Translation: CASSEGALGSYNEQFF.

This rearrangement joins TRBV28 to TRBJ1-2; no firm D call. The V end was cut by 5 bases, the J end by 2 bases, with 6 bases between. CDR3 length equals 12 residues. In germline, CDR1 is MDHEN, CDR2 SYDVKM. Here the CDR3 DNA reads TGTGCCAGCAGTAACTGGAACTATGGCTACACCTTC. It encodes CASSNWNYGYTF.

The chain uses TRBV28 and TRBJ1-1, with D unclear. CDR3 length: 12 amino acids. In germline, CDR1 is MDHEN, CDR2 SYDVKM. V was pared by 3 bases and J by 1 base, with 3 bases between. CDR3 in amino acids: CASSFRNTEAFF. The CDR3 nucleotides read TGTGCCAGCAGTTTTCGGAACACTGAAGCTTTCTTT. Supplemented by reference TRBV28 and TRBJ1-1, the full variable domain reads DVKVTQSSRYLVKRTGEKVFLECVQDMDHENMFWYRQDPGLGLRLIYFSYDVKMKEKGDIPEGYSVSREKKERFSLILESASTNQTSMYLCASSFRNTEAFFGQGTRLTVV.

The rearrangement links TRBV2 to TRBJ2-7; 11 bases agree with TRBD2. The CDR3 spans 14 residues. The V and J ends lost 6 bases and 4 bases, in that order; junction bases with no gene match: 5. The germline gives CDR1 SNHLY, CDR2 FYNNEI. CDR3 protein: CASRLAGAAYEQYF. Here the CDR3 DNA reads TGTGCCAGCAGACTAGCGGGGGCTGCTTACGAGCAGTACTTC.

J is TRBJ1-1 and V is TRBV29-1, with a weak D call TRBD1 (5 bases). The CDR3 spans 11 residues. The germline V gene has CDR1 SQVTM and CDR2 ANQGSEA. V was pared by 7 bases and J by 5 bases, with 11 bases between. The CDR3: CSAQTVTEAFF. CDR3 DNA sequence: TGCAGCGCCCAGACAGTAACTGAAGCTTTCTTT.

This clone was observed a few times. This chain uses TRBV29-1 with TRBJ2-3; D might be TRBD2 (6 bases). This CDR3 is 15 amino acids long. CDR1 SQVTM and CDR2 ANQGSEA come from the germline V gene. V lost 6 bases, J lost 4 bases, and 20 bases lay in between. The CDR3 DNA is TGCAGCGTGGGGCGGGGAAAAGTGTTAGCAGATACGCAGTATTTT. Translating gives CSVGRGKVLADTQYF.

The genes are TRBV11-2 and TRBJ1-4; 8 bases line up with TRBD1. The CDR3 has 14 residues. Germline CDR1 is SGHAT and CDR2 is FQNNGV. After removal of 5 bases from V and 2 bases from J, the junction contained 1 base not matched to a gene. The CDR3 DNA sequence: TGTGCCAGCAGCCGGACAGGGACTAATGAAAAACTGTTTTTT. Translated, it gives CASSRTGTNEKLFF.

V is TRBV10-3 and J is TRBJ2-1; D uncertain. Deletions cut 6 bases from V and 7 bases from J, with 10 bases between. This CDR3 is 12 amino acids long. Germline CDR1 and CDR2: ENHRY and SYGVKD. The CDR3 loop is CAISQLRNEQFF. CDR3 nucleotide sequence: TGTGCCATCAGCCAATTACGGAATGAGCAGTTCTTC.

This sequence joins TRBV4-2 and TRBJ2-3, with D uncertain. The germline gives CDR1 LGHNA, CDR2 YNFKEQ. V was cut by 0 bases and J by 8 bases, with 6 bases left in between. The CDR3 sequence is 12 residues long. Here the CDR3 DNA reads TGTGCCAGCAGCCAAGAGACTGTTACGCAGTATTTT. Translated, it gives CASSQETVTQYF.

The chain carries TRBV19 and TRBJ2-7, with D possibly being TRBD1 (6 bases). V lost 1 base to trimming and J lost 5 bases, with 15 bases between them. The CDR3 length is 15 residues. Germline loops: CDR1 LNHDA, CDR2 SQIVND (reference sequence). The CDR3 sequence: CASSIVSGTLDEQYF. The CDR3 nucleotides read TGTGCCAGTAGTATAGTTTCAGGGACACTCGACGAGCAGTACTTC.